This T cell receptor beta chain was identified in a study of metastatic and nonmetastatic thyroid tumors (TCRdb year 2020). About the full investigation: Repertoires were compared across peripheral blood and tumor or nodule tissue samples from malignant and benign thyroid patients.

The library was prepared using PCR. Sequencing was performed on an Illumina HiSeq 4000. High-throughput sequencing was used to profile the TCR beta-chain CDR3 region of every patient. Processing in the source paper ran as follows. The researchers built a classifier to tell apart papillary thyroid cancer patients with distant metastasis, based on CDR3 differences among clinicopathological groups. Repertoire diversity was assessed with the Shannon index, and tumor-blood repertoire similarity with the Morisita-Horn index. TCRdb took the public reads, trimmed them with fastp at Q25, ran MiXCR for clone calling and kept in-frame beta chains. In this record, the V and J calls reflect TCRdb's handling and not the investigators' own analysis. This sample comprises roughly 70,000 clones, 18% of them detected only once. 13% of the sample rests with the top ten. Before undergoing thyroid surgery, none of the patients had been given any kind of treatment. Using T-cell receptor beta sequencing, the researchers looked back retrospectively at clinical samples from patients, gathered between about 2011 and 2019.

This clone was counted only a few times. Its binding antigen is unknown. One base away there is no much larger clone; base qualities are not given. Overall study results and their limits: TCR beta diversity was reported as significantly higher in malignant tumors than in benign nodules, in both blood and tumor samples.

CDR1 and CDR2 are read off the germline V gene as MNHEY and SVGEGT. CDR3 length: 14 amino acids, cysteine to phenylalanine. The only DNA kept is the CDR3, 42 bases in frame from the first base. Trimming at the junction amounts to 2 bases on V and 4 bases on J, and the germline ends lie 8 bases apart. This receptor was taken from a female donor with papillary thyroid cancer or a benign thyroid nodule (not recorded which). Some clones in this sample may be carry-over from other donors' samples. This chain joins TRBV6-2 or TRBV6-3 to TRBJ2-2, with the D segment identity uncertain. What was sequenced was blood. The bases are TGTGCCAGCAGTTACCGGACCCTCACCGGGGAGCTGTTTTTT. Translation gives CASSYRTLTGELFF.